The source of this TCR beta chain is a study of blood T cell repertoires in COVID-19. On the study more broadly: From the United States, Italy and Spain came samples of acute and convalescent COVID-19. PBMCs, B-cell-depleted T cells, or T cells were the source of the cDNA or gDNA that made up the material.

As processed by the authors: Counts of nucleated cells, estimated from reference gene primer amplification, were obtained. Libraries were prepared by immunoSEQ multiplex PCR; TCRdb keeps only in-frame clonotypes and omits some of them. The DNA was the basis for D and trimming; V, J and clone size are from that table. The profile shows roughly 250,000 clones, just under 85% of them singletons. The germline V gene has CDR1 SGHRS and CDR2 YFSETQ. The CDR3 runs 14 residues. V was cut by 2 bases and J by 0 bases, with 9 bases left in between. Sample: peripheral blood. This sequence joins TRBV5-1 and TRBJ2-7; D is possibly TRBD1 (6 bases). The source of this sequence is a woman aged 80 or older with acute or convalescent COVID-19. CDR3 nucleotide sequence: TGCGCCAGCAGCTTCGGACAGCCCTCCTACGAGCAGTACTTC. Translated, it gives CASSFGQPSYEQYF.